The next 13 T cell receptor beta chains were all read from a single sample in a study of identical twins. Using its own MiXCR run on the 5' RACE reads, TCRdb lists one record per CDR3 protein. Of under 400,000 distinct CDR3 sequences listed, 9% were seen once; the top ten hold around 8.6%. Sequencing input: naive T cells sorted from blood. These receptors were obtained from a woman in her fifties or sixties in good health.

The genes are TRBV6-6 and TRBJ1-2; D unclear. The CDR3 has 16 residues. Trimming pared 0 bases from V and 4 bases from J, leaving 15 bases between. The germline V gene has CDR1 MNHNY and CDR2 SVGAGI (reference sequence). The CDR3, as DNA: TGTGCCAGCAGTTACTCATCGATGGCCTCAACCTATGGCTACACCTTC. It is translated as CASSYSSMASTYGYTF.

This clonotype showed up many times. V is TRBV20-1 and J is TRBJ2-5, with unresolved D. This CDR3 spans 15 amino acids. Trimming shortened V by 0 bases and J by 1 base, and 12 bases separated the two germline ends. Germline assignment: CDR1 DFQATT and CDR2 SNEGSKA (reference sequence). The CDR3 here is CSARDYRRFQETQYF. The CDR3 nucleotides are TGCAGTGCTAGAGATTATCGGCGATTCCAAGAGACCCAGTACTTC.

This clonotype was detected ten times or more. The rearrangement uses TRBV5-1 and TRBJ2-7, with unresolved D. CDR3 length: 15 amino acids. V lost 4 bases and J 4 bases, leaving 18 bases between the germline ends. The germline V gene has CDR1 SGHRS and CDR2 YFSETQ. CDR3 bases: TGCGCCAGCAGCCACACCGTGTTTTGGGTATACGAGCAGTACGTC. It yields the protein CASSHTVFWVYEQYV.

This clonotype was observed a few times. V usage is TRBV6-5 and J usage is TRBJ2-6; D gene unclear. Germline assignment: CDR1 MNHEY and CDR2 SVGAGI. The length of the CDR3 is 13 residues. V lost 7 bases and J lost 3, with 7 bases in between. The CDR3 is CASKRFGANVLTF. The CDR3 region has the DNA TGTGCCAGCAAGAGGTTTGGGGCCAACGTCCTGACTTTC.

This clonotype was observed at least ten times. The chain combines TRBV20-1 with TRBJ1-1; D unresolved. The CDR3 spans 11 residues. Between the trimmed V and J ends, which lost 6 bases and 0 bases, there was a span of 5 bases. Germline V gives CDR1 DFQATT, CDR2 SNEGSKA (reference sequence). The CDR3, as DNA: TGCAGTGCGATCATGAACACTGAAGCTTTCTTT. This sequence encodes CSAIMNTEAFF.

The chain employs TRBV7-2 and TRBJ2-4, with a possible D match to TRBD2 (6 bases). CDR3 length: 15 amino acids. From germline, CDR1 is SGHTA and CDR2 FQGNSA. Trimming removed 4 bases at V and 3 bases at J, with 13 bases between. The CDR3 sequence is CASSYGGTGKNIQYF. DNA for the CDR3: TGTGCCAGCAGCTACGGAGGGACGGGCAAAAACATTCAGTACTTC.

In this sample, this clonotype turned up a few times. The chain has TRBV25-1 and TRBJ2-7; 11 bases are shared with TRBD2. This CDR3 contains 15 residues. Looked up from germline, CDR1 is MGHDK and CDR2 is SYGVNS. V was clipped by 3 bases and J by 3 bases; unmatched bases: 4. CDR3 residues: CASSDVGTSGYEQYF. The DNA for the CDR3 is TGTGCCAGCAGTGATGTGGGGACTAGCGGCTACGAGCAGTACTTC.

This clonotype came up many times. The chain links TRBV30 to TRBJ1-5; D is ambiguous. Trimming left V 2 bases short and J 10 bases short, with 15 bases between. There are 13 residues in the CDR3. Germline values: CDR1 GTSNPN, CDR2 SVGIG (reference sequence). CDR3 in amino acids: CAWSPRTEGPQHF. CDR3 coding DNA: TGTGCCTGGAGTCCAAGGACGGAAGGCCCCCAGCATTTT.

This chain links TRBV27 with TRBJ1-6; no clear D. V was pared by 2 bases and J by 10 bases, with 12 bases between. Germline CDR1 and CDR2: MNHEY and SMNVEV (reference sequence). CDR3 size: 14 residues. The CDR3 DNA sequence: TGTGCCAGCAGTTTACAGGTCGACGGATCACCCCTCCACTTT. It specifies CASSLQVDGSPLHF.

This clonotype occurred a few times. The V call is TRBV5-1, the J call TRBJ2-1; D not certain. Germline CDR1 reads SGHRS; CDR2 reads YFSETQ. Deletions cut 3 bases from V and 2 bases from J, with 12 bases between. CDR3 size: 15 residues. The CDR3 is CASSWASFAYNEQFF. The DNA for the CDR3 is TGCGCCAGCAGCTGGGCCTCTTTTGCCTACAATGAGCAGTTCTTC.

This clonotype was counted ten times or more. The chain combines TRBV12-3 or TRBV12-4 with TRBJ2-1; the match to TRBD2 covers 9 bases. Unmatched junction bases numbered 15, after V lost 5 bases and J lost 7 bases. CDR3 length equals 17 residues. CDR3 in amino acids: CASSTRRAGGPGNEQFF. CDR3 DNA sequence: TGTGCCAGCAGTACCCGAAGGGCGGGAGGGCCAGGTAATGAGCAGTTCTTC.

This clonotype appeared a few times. CDR3 in DNA: TGTGCCAGCACCCAGACAGTTAATCAGCCCCAGCATTTT. This encodes CASTQTVNQPQHF. The chain has TRBV12-3 or TRBV12-4 and TRBJ1-5; possibly TRBD1 for D (5 bases). V lost 7 bases, J lost 4 bases, and 11 bases lay in between. The CDR3 is 13 residues long.

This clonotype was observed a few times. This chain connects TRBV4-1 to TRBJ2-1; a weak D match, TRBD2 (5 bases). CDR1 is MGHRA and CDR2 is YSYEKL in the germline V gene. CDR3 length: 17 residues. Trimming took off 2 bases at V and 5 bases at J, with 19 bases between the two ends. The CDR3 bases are TGCGCCAGCAGCCAACCCCCAAAGCGGATCATCCACAATGAGCAGTTCTTC. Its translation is CASSQPPKRIIHNEQFF.